This record covers a single TCR beta chain. Its antigen is still unknown. This entry comes from a study of T-cell memory formation after mild COVID-19. Findings and caveats of the study: While clones contracting from day 15 to 85 were balanced between CD4 and CD8, later expanders leaned CD4+.

The V gene's germline CDR1 is LNHNV and CDR2 YYDKDF (reference sequence). Trimming removed 1 base at V and 11 bases at J, with 14 bases between. The CDR3 is 13 amino acids. Using constant-segment primers, 5'RACE produced TCR alpha and TCR beta cDNA libraries carrying sample barcodes and UMIs. Each CDR3 protein gets one entry after TCRdb re-called the 5' RACE reads with MiXCR. Here the sample spans approximately 300,000 distinct CDR3 sequences, 8% to 10% being singletons. The receptor was isolated from a man younger than 30 who had mild COVID-19 (a few samples of this study predate the infection). Cell type and time point are not known. V gene TRBV15 combines with J gene TRBJ1-1; maybe TRBD1 (6 bases). Sequenced input: PBMCs or a T cell subset sorted from them (not recorded which). This CDR3 is CATSRAPTGRAFF. DNA of the CDR3: TGTGCCACCAGCAGAGCCCCGACAGGTAGGGCTTTCTTT. Looking up the rest from reference TRBV15 and TRBJ1-1 gives the full variable domain: DAMVIQNPRYQVTQFGKPVTLSCSQTLNHNVMYWYQQKSSQAPKLLFHYYDKDFNNEADTPDNFQSRRPNTSFCFLDIRSPGLGDTAMYLCATSRAPTGRAFFGQGTRLTVV.